This T cell receptor beta chain originates from a study of T cell responses to AZD1222 COVID-19 vaccine. Overall study: Investigators merged groups given second doses at roughly 4 or roughly 12 weeks. Study conclusions and caveats: Donor demographics were predominantly white British with a female majority; clonal diversity may be underestimated.

Sequencing was performed with immunoSEQ multiplex PCR; in TCRdb, only in-frame clones are kept and a portion is missing. The profile shows 130,000 to 150,000 clones, 85% to 95% of them singletons. Worth noting for this clone: Antigen: not known.

The CDR3 totals 15 residues. CDR1 is LNHDA and CDR2 is SQIVND in the germline V gene (reference sequence). V dropped 5 bases and J dropped 2 bases, with 13 bases sitting between them. The receptor comes from an adult in good health. The rearrangement uses TRBV19 and TRBJ1-5, with a tentative D call TRBD1 (5 bases). The source was peripheral blood, collected on day 0 of AZD1222 vaccination. The CDR3 spells CASSQGRVGNQPQHF. The CDR3 DNA is TGTGCCAGTAGTCAGGGCCGGGTAGGCAATCAGCCCCAGCATTTT. Full variable domain (remainder filled in from reference TRBV19 and TRBJ1-5): DGGITQSPKYLFRKEGQNVTLSCEQNLNHDAMYWYRQDPGQGLRLIYYSQIVNDFQKGDIAEGYSVSREKKESFPLTVTSAQKNPTAFYLCASSQGRVGNQPQHFGDGTRLSIL.